This T cell receptor beta chain was found in a study of neoadjuvant anti-PD-1 for oral cavity cancer. Study-level points and caveats: Higher pretreatment Treg/Th17 ratios tracked higher pretreatment blood clonality.

Details on this clone: Antigen specificity is unknown.

Germline V gives CDR1 LNHDA, CDR2 SQIVND (reference sequence). The V and J ends lost 6 bases and 0 bases respectively, with 12 bases between them. This CDR3 is built from 14 residues. Time point in this sample: after neoadjuvant nivolumab, at surgical resection. PBMCs were not maintained or expanded in culture before analysis. Here immunoSEQ multiplex PCR was the method, and the copy in TCRdb shows in-frame clones only, minus some. The data contain 55,000 to 80,000 clones, approximately 87% of them singletons. This receptor was obtained from a person aged 35-79 years with oral cavity squamous cell carcinoma. The sample here was PBMCs, taken after nivolumab (anti-PD-1) treatment. This sequence joins TRBV19 and TRBJ2-7; D is perhaps TRBD1 (6 bases). CDR3 DNA sequence: TGTGCCAGTAGCCATGACAGGAGCTCCTACGAGCAGTACTTC. Translation: CASSHDRSSYEQYF.